This TCR beta chain was identified during a study of blood T cell repertoires in COVID-19. Study-level information: COVID-19 samples collected from the United States, Italy and Spain covered acute and convalescent phases.

This clone was picked up one time. In the source study's methods: Estimated nucleated cell counts came from reference gene primer amplification. The table came from immunoSEQ multiplex PCR; TCRdb's copy has only in-frame clones and leaves some out. Clone size and the V and J calls come from that table; the DNA yielded D and trimming. The data hold 250,000 to 350,000 clones, with roughly 88% observed a single time. A Seattle source enrolled patients during active infection and followed them longitudinally. Trimming took 6 bases from V and 0 from J; bases not matched to a gene: 17. Per the germline V gene, CDR1 is SNHLY and CDR2 is FYNNEI. The CDR3 covers 19 residues.

Sequencing was performed on peripheral blood. The TCR sequence derives from a woman in her 30s with COVID-19, enrolled during active disease. The chain uses TRBV2 and TRBJ2-5; 9 bases align to TRBD1. The CDR3 protein is CASSPRPGQGFRYQETQYF. Written as DNA, the CDR3 is TGTGCCAGCAGCCCGAGGCCGGGACAGGGATTCCGCTACCAAGAGACCCAGTACTTC.